This T cell receptor beta chain appears in the sequencing data of a study of cytomegalovirus exposure and HLA in healthy donors. Whole-study results and caveats: TCR beta chains numbering more than 150 were designated cytomegalovirus-associated. Some highly shared sequence variants likely arose as a pipeline artifact. A later analysis reportedly found that, within productive TCRs, an Asian-associated ancestry cluster had fewer N-insertions than the mean observed across the roughly 700 donors.

The CDR3 extends over 16 amino acids. CDR1 is MNHEY, CDR2 SVGAGI, per germline. V shed 4 bases, J shed 6 bases, and the junction held 8 bases outside the gene matches. Although they were nominally healthy when sampled, donors likely had unrecorded immune exposures. Both 60 Vbeta primers and 13 Jbeta primers went into the PCR. Here immunoSEQ multiplex PCR was the method, and the copy in TCRdb shows in-frame clones only, minus some. The data hold around 200,000 clones, with about four fifths observed a single time. Regarding this clone: Its antigen is undetermined.

The sequenced sample was PBMCs. The V call is TRBV6-5, the J call TRBJ1-5, with 11 bases fitting TRBD1. The receptor was isolated from a middle-aged man in good health and CMV-seronegative. The CDR3 loop is CASSSFGTGGIQPQHF. CDR3 DNA sequence: TGTGCCAGCAGTTCCTTCGGGACAGGGGGAATTCAGCCCCAGCATTTT.